One and the same sample provided the 16 T cell receptor beta chains below, sequenced in a study of cytomegalovirus exposure and HLA in healthy donors. The PCR ran on 60 Vbeta and 13 Jbeta primers. TCRdb's table, derived via immunoSEQ multiplex PCR, lists solely in-frame clones and lacks some. The repertoire holds some 180,000 clones, with 76% as singletons. The sample comprised PBMCs. The receptors originated from a woman aged 25 to 39 in good health and CMV-seropositive.

The chain joins TRBV9 to TRBJ2-1, with TRBD2 identical over 8 bases. CDR3 length: 15 amino acids. V shed 4 bases, J shed 0 bases, and the junction held 3 bases outside the gene matches. Looked up from germline, CDR1 is SGDLS and CDR2 is YYNGEE. CDR3 sequence: CASSPGGSSYNEQFF. CDR3 sequence (DNA): TGTGCCAGCAGCCCGGGGGGGAGCTCCTACAATGAGCAGTTCTTC.

The chain combines TRBV9 with TRBJ1-2; possibly TRBD1 for D (6 bases). The CDR3 loop spans 14 amino acids. V shed 4 bases and J shed 8 bases, with 18 bases lying between them. Germline assignment: CDR1 SGDLS and CDR2 YYNGEE. For the CDR3, the DNA is TGTGCCAGCAGCTACGGACAGAGGGCTGGAGGCTACACCTTC. This encodes CASSYGQRAGGYTF. The variable domain in full, completed from reference TRBV9 and TRBJ1-2, reads DSGVTQTPKHLITATGQRVTLRCSPRSGDLSVYWYQQSLDQGLQFLIQYYNGEERAKGNILERFSAQQFPDLHSELNLSSLELGDSALYFCASSYGQRAGGYTFGSGTRLTVV.

This CDR3 reads CASIQRSGGGTDTQYF. The CDR3 DNA follows: TGCGCCAGCATACAGCGGAGCGGGGGGGGCACAGATACGCAGTATTTT. The V gene is TRBV5-1, the J gene TRBJ2-3; 10 bases fit TRBD2. V was clipped by 6 bases and J by 1 base; unmatched bases: 8. Germline CDR1 is SGHRS and CDR2 is YFSETQ. The CDR3 has 16 amino acids. Together with reference TRBV5-1 and TRBJ2-3, the CDR3 gives the full variable domain: KAGVTQTPRYLIKTRGQQVTLSCSPISGHRSVSWYQQTPGQGLQFLFEYFSETQRNKGNFPGRFSGRQFSNSRSEMNVSTLELGDSALYLCASIQRSGGGTDTQYFGPGTRLTVL.

This clone has just a few counts. The chain employs TRBV7-9 and TRBJ2-1; no reliable D call. Germline V gene data show CDR1 as SEHNR and CDR2 as FQNEAQ (reference sequence). Trimming removed 3 bases at V and 9 bases at J, with 3 bases between. The CDR3 is made up of 10 amino acids. The CDR3 DNA sequence: TGTGCCAGCAGCTTGAGTGAGCAGTTCTTC. This sequence encodes CASSLSEQFF.

The V and J genes are TRBV14 and TRBJ1-5, with D perhaps matching TRBD1 (6 bases). Germline CDR1 and CDR2: SGHDN and FVKESK. V lost 4 bases and J lost 2, with 9 bases in between. The CDR3 sequence is 14 residues long. The CDR3 DNA reads as TGTGCCAGCAGCCCCCAGGGGCGCAATCAGCCCCAGCATTTT. Translating gives CASSPQGRNQPQHF.

Of note for this clone: This specimen includes other DNA sequences encoding the same CDR3. This chain links TRBV7-2 with TRBJ2-1, with D perhaps TRBD1 (5 bases). Germline V gives CDR1 SGHTA, CDR2 FQGNSA. V was cut by 3 bases and J by 9 bases, with 9 bases left in between. The CDR3 runs to 12 residues. The CDR3 here is CASSLGRGEQFF. CDR3 sequence (DNA): TGTGCCAGCAGCTTGGGTAGGGGTGAGCAGTTCTTC. The variable domain in full, with the rest retrieved from reference TRBV7-2 and TRBJ2-1, is GAGVSQSPSNKVTEKGKDVELRCDPISGHTALYWYRQSLGQGLEFLIYFQGNSAPDKSGLPSDRFSAERTGGSVSTLTIQRTQQEDSAVYLCASSLGRGEQFFGPGTRLTVL.

This clone was counted a few times. The CDR3 sequence: CSVGTSAEYQETQYF. The CDR3 DNA sequence: TGCAGCGTAGGTACTAGCGCGGAGTACCAAGAGACCCAGTACTTC. The genes are TRBV29-1 and TRBJ2-5; 7 nucleotides line up with TRBD2. The CDR3 is 15 amino acids. Trimming removed 6 bases from V and 0 bases from J; junction bases left unmatched: 10. The germline gives CDR1 SQVTM, CDR2 ANQGSEA.

V usage is TRBV7-2 and J usage is TRBJ1-1, with D maybe TRBD1 (6 bases). This CDR3 region has 14 residues. Germline assignment: CDR1 SGHTA and CDR2 FQGNSA. The V gene lost 3 bases and the J gene lost 6 bases, with 14 bases spanning the gap. CDR3 loop: CASSFFGSGAEAFF. DNA of the CDR3: TGTGCCAGCAGCTTTTTTGGGTCAGGGGCTGAAGCTTTCTTT. The whole variable domain, remainder taken from reference TRBV7-2 and TRBJ1-1, is GAGVSQSPSNKVTEKGKDVELRCDPISGHTALYWYRQSLGQGLEFLIYFQGNSAPDKSGLPSDRFSAERTGGSVSTLTIQRTQQEDSAVYLCASSFFGSGAEAFFGQGTRLTVV.

The rearrangement uses TRBV10-3 and TRBJ1-2; D call uncertain. V lost 0 bases and J lost 0, with 8 bases in between. CDR1 ENHRY and CDR2 SYGVKD come from the germline V gene. CDR3 length equals 15 residues. The CDR3 sequence: CAISESAGSNYGYTF. In DNA form, the CDR3 reads TGTGCCATCAGTGAGTCGGCGGGATCTAACTATGGCTACACCTTC.

This chain joins TRBV6-5 and TRBJ1-2; TRBD1 is a possible D gene (6 bases). There are 13 residues in the CDR3. Germline V CDR1 and CDR2: MNHEY, SVGAGI. The V and J ends lost 4 bases and 4 bases respectively, with 10 bases between them. The CDR3 coding sequence is TGTGCCAGCAGTTTCAGGGGCTTCTATGGCTACACCTTC. Encoded protein: CASSFRGFYGYTF.

The chain recombines TRBV7-9 with TRBJ2-1; 11 bases are shared with TRBD1. CDR3 length: 14 residues. Germline V lookup: CDR1 SEHNR, CDR2 FQNEAQ (reference sequence). Germline trimming cut 3 bases from V and 6 bases from J; bases unmatched to any gene: 1. This chain's CDR3 is CASSLGTGGNEQFF. CDR3 coding DNA: TGTGCCAGCAGCTTGGGGACAGGGGGCAATGAGCAGTTCTTC.

The chain employs TRBV27 and TRBJ2-1; 9 positions agree with TRBD1. Germline V gene sequence: CDR1 MNHEY, CDR2 SMNVEV (reference sequence). Unmatched junction bases numbered 2, after V lost 6 bases and J lost 5 bases. The CDR3 consists of 13 residues. The CDR3 DNA reads as TGTGCCAGCAGGGGACAGGGCAACAATGAGCAGTTCTTC. This sequence encodes CASRGQGNNEQFF.

V gene TRBV10-3 combines with J gene TRBJ2-1; 8 nucleotides agree with TRBD2. Germline assignment: CDR1 ENHRY and CDR2 SYGVKD. CDR3 length: 18 amino acids. The V gene end was trimmed by 2 bases and the J gene end by 0 bases; junction bases not matched to a gene: 9. CDR3 sequence: CAISEQERRGVSYNEQFF. The CDR3 region has the DNA TGTGCCATCAGTGAGCAGGAAAGGCGGGGGGTCTCCTACAATGAGCAGTTCTTC.

The genes are TRBV27 and TRBJ1-2, with 12 bases lining up with TRBD1. Germline CDR1 and CDR2: MNHEY and SMNVEV (reference sequence). Unmatched junction bases numbered 5, after V lost 0 bases and J lost 6 bases. The CDR3 covers 16 residues. The CDR3 nucleotides are TGTGCCAGCAGTTTATCCGGGACAGGGGGCGCAAATGGCTACACCTTC. It codes for CASSLSGTGGANGYTF.

The count of this clone is one. The gene calls are TRBV6-1 and TRBJ1-3; D possibly corresponds to TRBD1 (5 bases). Trimming pared 0 bases from V and 0 bases from J, leaving 15 bases between. Germline-derived CDR1 and CDR2 are MNHNS and SASEGT. The CDR3 runs 18 residues. CDR3 sequence: CASSEAFRGYGSGNTIYF. The CDR3, as DNA: TGTGCCAGCAGTGAAGCGTTTCGGGGGTATGGCTCTGGAAACACCATATATTTT.

The chain employs TRBV27 and TRBJ2-5; 12 bases line up with TRBD2. This CDR3 has 18 amino acids. Germline-derived CDR1 and CDR2 are MNHEY and SMNVEV (reference sequence). V shed 4 bases, J shed 0 bases, and the junction held 9 bases outside the gene matches. CDR3 in amino acids: CASSSLAGGTTYQETQYF. The CDR3 region has the DNA TGTGCCAGCAGTTCCCTAGCGGGGGGGACTACGTACCAAGAGACCCAGTACTTC.